A selection of T cell receptor beta chains follows, all from one sample in a study of T cells after yellow fever vaccination. Via MiXCR, TCRdb re-called the 5' RACE reads, giving one row per CDR3 protein. The sample shows 55,000 to 70,000 distinct CDR3 sequences, about 6.5% of them seen only once. The sequencing used CD8+ T cells sorted from PBMCs, collected roughly 47 days after the first yellow fever vaccination. These receptors were obtained from a man between 18 and 29 years old who received the YFV17D yellow fever vaccine. CDR3s include the opening cysteine and the closing phenylalanine or tryptophan. The D gene is left open where the match is weak. Only part of the rows carry a size: once, few, many, or a class if the clone is expanded.

TRBJ2-7 many TRBD2 TRBV27 CASSPGGSADEQYF TGTGCCAGCAGTCCCGGGGGGTCCGCGGACGAGCAGTACTTC
TRBJ1-5 NA NA TRBV6-2/TRBV6-3 CASSYSRRQPQHF TGTGCCAGCAGTTACTCGAGACGACAGCCCCAGCATTTT
TRBJ2-7 many NA TRBV6-2/TRBV6-3 CASSRGRGTYEQYF TGTGCCAGCAGTCGCGGACGGGGGACCTACGAGCAGTACTTC
TRBJ1-2 few NA TRBV6-5 CASSNPGRLSIHGYTF TGTGCCAGCAGTAACCCCGGAAGGTTGTCGATCCATGGCTACACCTTC
TRBJ1-5 many NA TRBV12-3/TRBV12-4 CASSPTGNRQPQHF TGTGCCAGCAGCCCAACAGGGAATAGGCAGCCCCAGCATTTT
TRBJ2-3 many NA TRBV5-5 CASSLAWGSTDTQYF TGTGCCAGCAGCTTGGCCTGGGGGAGTACGGATACGCAGTATTTT
TRBJ2-7 few TRBD1 TRBV7-2 CASSYPDRGYPYEQYF TGTGCCAGCAGCTACCCGGACAGGGGATATCCTTACGAGCAGTACTTC
TRBJ1-3 many TRBD1 TRBV10-3 CAIRSWDRAISGNTIYF TGTGCCATCAGGTCCTGGGACAGAGCCATCTCTGGAAACACCATATATTTT
TRBJ2-2 many NA TRBV11-2 CASSPLLDKRAGELFF TGTGCCAGCAGCCCCCTCCTGGATAAACGCGCCGGGGAGCTGTTTTTT
TRBJ2-4 many NA TRBV20-1 CSAREGSPGQSYF TGCAGTGCTAGAGAAGGGTCCCCGGGACAAAGCTACTTC
TRBJ1-2 many NA TRBV19 CASTPGRTYGYTF TGTGCCAGTACACCCGGCCGAACCTATGGCTACACCTTC
TRBJ2-1 many TRBD2 TRBV7-8 CASSPAMTSGIYNEQFF TGTGCCAGCAGCCCGGCAATGACCAGCGGGATTTACAATGAGCAGTTCTTC
TRBJ1-2 few TRBD1 TRBV5-1 CASSSDRAFRSYTF TGCGCCAGCAGTTCGGACAGGGCATTTAGGAGCTACACCTTC
TRBJ2-7 once NA TRBV7-9 CASSLAAGYRTYEQYF TGTGCCAGCAGTCTTGCGGCAGGATACAGAACCTACGAGCAGTACTTC
TRBJ2-2 few NA TRBV6-5 CASSYLRTGELFF TGTGCCAGCAGTTACCTTAGAACCGGGGAGCTGTTTTTT
TRBJ1-2 many NA TRBV7-9 CASSTWTPSYGYTF TGTGCCAGCAGCACCTGGACGCCTAGCTATGGCTACACCTTC
TRBJ2-1 NA NA TRBV5-6 CAMSPELRHNEQFF TGTGCCATGAGCCCCGAGCTACGGCACAATGAGCAGTTCTTC
TRBJ2-4 NA TRBD1 TRBV7-9 CASSPPGGDIQYF TGTGCCAGCAGCCCCCCAGGGGGAGACATTCAGTACTTC
TRBJ2-1 many TRBD2 TRBV11-2 CASSRVGGNYNEQFF TGTGCCAGCAGCCGCGTCGGGGGGAATTACAATGAGCAGTTCTTC
TRBJ2-2 NA NA TRBV7-6 CASSSGTLNTGELFF TGTGCCAGCAGTTCCGGCACTTTGAACACCGGGGAGCTGTTTTTT
TRBJ2-7 many TRBD2 TRBV10-2 CASSSGRVGSEQYF TGCGCCAGCAGTTCCGGGAGGGTGGGTTCCGAGCAGTACTTC
TRBJ1-2 few NA TRBV3-1 CASSQAGDYTNYGYTF TGTGCCAGCAGCCAAGCGGGGGACTATACTAACTATGGCTACACCTTC
TRBJ2-5 NA TRBD2 TRBV7-9 CASSWRGAETQYF TGTGCCAGCAGCTGGCGGGGGGCAGAGACCCAGTACTTC
TRBJ2-3 many NA TRBV4-3 CASSQGGDTRGAQYF TGCGCCAGCAGCCAAGGGGGGGACACACGGGGGGCGCAGTATTTT
TRBJ1-5 few TRBD1 TRBV20-1 CSARPRQGPNQPQHF TGCAGTGCTAGGCCCCGACAGGGTCCCAATCAGCCCCAGCATTTT
TRBJ2-1 few TRBD2 TRBV19 CASSTSGGGPSYNEQFF TGTGCCAGTAGTACTAGCGGGGGGGGCCCCTCCTACAATGAGCAGTTCTTC
TRBJ2-1 NA NA TRBV11-2 CASSLKYGPYNEQFF TGTGCCAGCAGCTTAAAGTACGGCCCCTACAATGAGCAGTTCTTC
TRBJ2-4 many NA TRBV7-9 CASSPLGAKNIQYF TGTGCCAGCAGTCCCCTGGGGGCCAAAAACATTCAGTACTTC
TRBJ2-6 many NA TRBV20-1 CSARVGAGDTSGANVLTF TGCAGTGCTAGAGTTGGCGCGGGGGACACCTCTGGGGCCAACGTCCTGACTTTC
TRBJ2-3 many NA TRBV10-3 CAISEGSGPLDTQYF TGTGCCATCAGTGAGGGGTCTGGACCGTTGGATACGCAGTATTTT
TRBJ1-4 many NA TRBV20-1 CSARVWDHEKLFF TGCAGTGCTAGAGTATGGGACCATGAAAAACTGTTTTTT
TRBJ1-1 many TRBD1 TRBV27 CASSLSTGAPEAFF TGTGCCAGCAGTTTATCCACAGGGGCTCCTGAAGCTTTCTTT
TRBJ2-3 few TRBD1 TRBV7-9 CASSAPGQESTDTQYF TGTGCCAGCAGCGCCCCGGGACAGGAGAGCACAGATACGCAGTATTTT
TRBJ2-3 many TRBD2 TRBV7-9 CASSWARGGTDTQYF TGTGCCAGCAGCTGGGCCCGGGGGGGGACAGATACGCAGTATTTT
TRBJ2-2 many TRBD1 TRBV27 CASSPRDRGGPGELFF TGTGCCAGCAGTCCCCGGGACAGGGGTGGCCCCGGGGAGCTGTTTTTT
TRBJ2-2 few NA TRBV6-2/TRBV6-3 CASSYGEGTGELFF TGTGCCAGCAGTTACGGGGAAGGGACCGGGGAGCTGTTTTTT
TRBJ2-2 NA NA TRBV19 CATGGVRTVGNGELFF TGTGCCACCGGGGGTGTTCGGACAGTCGGTAACGGGGAGCTGTTTTTT
TRBJ1-1 NA TRBD1 TRBV5-1 CASSLGQGANEAFF TGCGCCAGCAGCTTGGGACAGGGGGCAAATGAAGCTTTCTTT
TRBJ1-1 many TRBD1 TRBV7-8 CASSLASMGQGLNTEAFF TGTGCCAGCAGCTTAGCGTCTATGGGACAGGGGTTGAACACTGAAGCTTTCTTT
TRBJ2-1 few TRBD2 TRBV4-2 CASSQEAGDYNEQFF TGTGCCAGCAGCCAGGAAGCGGGGGACTACAATGAGCAGTTCTTC
TRBJ2-3 many NA TRBV7-2 CASSLGGGGGTDTQYF TGTGCCAGCAGCTTGGGGGGCGGGGGTGGCACAGATACGCAGTATTTT
TRBJ1-2 NA TRBD1 TRBV5-1 CASSFGQGYGYTF TGCGCCAGCAGCTTCGGACAGGGCTATGGCTACACCTTC
TRBJ2-5 NA NA TRBV10-3 CAISESGDATQYF TGTGCCATCAGTGAGTCAGGGGACGCGACCCAGTACTTC
TRBJ1-1 few TRBD1 TRBV6-5 CASSYTDRGNTEAFF TGTGCCAGCAGTTACACGGACAGGGGAAACACTGAAGCTTTCTTT